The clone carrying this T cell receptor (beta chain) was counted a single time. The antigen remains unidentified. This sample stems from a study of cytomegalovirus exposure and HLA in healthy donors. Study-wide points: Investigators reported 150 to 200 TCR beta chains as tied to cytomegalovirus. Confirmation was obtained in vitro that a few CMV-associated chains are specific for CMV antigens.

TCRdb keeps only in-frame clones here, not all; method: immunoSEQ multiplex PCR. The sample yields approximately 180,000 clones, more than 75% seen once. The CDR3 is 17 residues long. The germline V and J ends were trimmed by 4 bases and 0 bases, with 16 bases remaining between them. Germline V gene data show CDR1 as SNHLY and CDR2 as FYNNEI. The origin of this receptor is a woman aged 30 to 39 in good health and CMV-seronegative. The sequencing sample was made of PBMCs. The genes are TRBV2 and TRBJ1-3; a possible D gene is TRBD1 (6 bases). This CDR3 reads CASSARPGHNSGNTIYF. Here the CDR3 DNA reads TGTGCCAGCAGTGCGAGACCGGGACACAACTCTGGAAACACCATATATTTT.